The 7 T cell receptor beta chains below were found in one sample sequenced in a study of cytomegalovirus exposure and HLA in healthy donors. A multiplex PCR was run with 60 Vbeta primers and 13 Jbeta primers. Profiling relied on immunoSEQ multiplex PCR, and the TCRdb table lists in-frame clones only, not all of them. There are just over 150,000 clones in the sample; roughly 80% occur only once, and under 1.5% lies in the top ten. The sequencing sample was made of PBMCs. The receptors stem from a woman aged 30 to 39 in good health and CMV-seronegative.

This chain uses TRBV6-5 with TRBJ1-1; no reliable D call. Deletions cut 7 bases from V and 3 bases from J, with 15 bases between. Germline values: CDR1 MNHEY, CDR2 SVGAGI. This CDR3 has 14 amino acids. CDR3 loop: CASTKGGRHTEAFF. CDR3 DNA sequence: TGTGCCAGCACCAAAGGAGGCAGACACACTGAAGCTTTCTTT.

This clone showed up just a few times. The genes are TRBV2 and TRBJ2-5; a weak D match, TRBD2 (6 bases). The germline gives CDR1 SNHLY, CDR2 FYNNEI. Trimming pared 0 bases from V and 5 bases from J, leaving 16 bases between. The CDR3 length is 16 residues. CDR3 DNA sequence: TGTGCCAGCAGTGAAGCGCTGGGGGGAGTGTGGGAGACCCAGTACTTC. It codes for CASSEALGGVWETQYF.

In this sample, this clone turned up once. The V and J genes are TRBV15 and TRBJ2-7; a possible D gene is TRBD1 (6 bases). The ends were cut back, 1 base at V and 4 bases at J, with 8 bases in the middle. The length of the CDR3 is 13 residues. Looked up from germline, CDR1 is LNHNV and CDR2 is YYDKDF (reference sequence). CDR3 bases: TGTGCCACCAGCAGAGTCCAGGGGTACGAGCAGTACTTC. This codes for CATSRVQGYEQYF.

The chain is built from TRBV19 and TRBJ1-5; tentative D call: TRBD1 (6 bases). From germline, CDR1 is LNHDA and CDR2 SQIVND (reference sequence). V was trimmed by 6 bases and J by 3 bases, leaving 21 bases between them. This CDR3 has 17 amino acids. In DNA form, the CDR3 reads TGTGCCAGTAGCCTCGCGGGGGGACATCGCTACAATCAGCCCCAGCATTTT. As protein: CASSLAGGHRYNQPQHF.

The genes are TRBV5-1 and TRBJ2-7; possible D gene TRBD1, 6 bases. Germline loops: CDR1 SGHRS, CDR2 YFSETQ. The length of the CDR3 is 16 residues. The V end lost 0 bases, the J end lost 3 bases, and 16 bases lay between the germline ends. The CDR3 sequence: CASSLGGLRRIYEQYF. CDR3 nucleotide sequence: TGCGCCAGCAGCTTGGGGGGGCTACGCAGGATCTACGAGCAGTACTTC.

The V call is TRBV2, the J call TRBJ1-5; 7 nucleotides line up with TRBD1. This CDR3 contains 15 residues. From germline, CDR1 is SNHLY and CDR2 FYNNEI. After removal of 4 bases from V and 5 bases from J, the junction contained 8 bases not matched to a gene. CDR3 in amino acids: CASSAQGITYQPQHF. In nucleotides, the CDR3 is TGTGCCAGCAGTGCACAGGGGATTACCTATCAGCCCCAGCATTTT. Together with reference TRBV2 and TRBJ1-5, the CDR3 gives the full variable domain: EPEVTQTPSHQVTQMGQEVILRCVPISNHLYFYWYRQILGQKVEFLVSFYNNEISEKSEIFDDQFSVERPDGSNFTLKIRSTKLEDSAMYFCASSAQGITYQPQHFGDGTRLSIL.

This clone came up once. The chain has TRBV27 and TRBJ1-2, with 8 bases that match TRBD1. J lost 4 bases, V lost 5 bases, and 3 bases had no gene match. The V gene's germline CDR1 is MNHEY and CDR2 SMNVEV (reference sequence). The length of the CDR3 is 13 residues. The CDR3 loop is CASSIRGRYGYTF. The CDR3 DNA sequence: TGTGCCAGCAGTATCAGGGGGCGCTATGGCTACACCTTC.